What follows are 30 T cell receptor beta chains derived from one specimen sequenced in a study of T cell changes during pregnancy in multiple sclerosis. The repertoire was sequenced with immunoSEQ multiplex PCR; TCRdb's copy has only in-frame clones and lacks some. The sample shows tens of thousands of clones, more than 75% of them seen only once. Specimen: CD4+ T cells from peripheral blood mononuclear cells, collected in the second trimester of pregnancy. The receptors originated from a female donor in good health, enrolled as a control in a pregnancy study.

As to this clone: Within the sample, other DNA sequences also encode this same CDR3. This sequence joins TRBV2 and TRBJ1-5; D unresolved. Trimming left V 4 bases short and J 2 bases short, with 6 bases between. The CDR3 runs 13 residues. Germline CDR1 SNHLY, CDR2 FYNNEI. DNA for the CDR3: TGTGCCAGCAGTGGCACGGGCAATCAGCCCCAGCATTTT. As protein: CASSGTGNQPQHF.

The V and J genes are TRBV6-6 and TRBJ2-7; 12 positions agree with TRBD2. CDR3 length equals 13 residues. The germline V gene has CDR1 MNHNY and CDR2 SVGAGI (reference sequence). With V trimmed by 9 bases and J by 3 bases, 3 bases remained unmatched. The CDR3 bases are TGTGCCAGTACTAGCGGGGGGTACTACGAGCAGTACTTC. This codes for CASTSGGYYEQYF.

V and J are TRBV7-2 and TRBJ1-2; TRBD1 is a possible D gene (6 bases). V gave up 4 bases and J gave up 4 bases, with 10 bases separating them. This CDR3 region has 13 residues. CDR1 and CDR2 (germline): SGHTA, FQGNSA. In nucleotides, the CDR3 is TGTGCCAGCAGCTCTTCAGGGGTCTATGGCTACACCTTC. Its translation is CASSSSGVYGYTF.

CDR3 coding DNA: TGTGCCAGCAGCCCCGAGACTAGTTCCTACGAGCAGTACTTC. Translating gives CASSPETSSYEQYF. This chain joins TRBV7-2 and TRBJ2-7; perhaps TRBD2 as D (6 bases). V shed 5 bases and J shed 1 base, with 12 bases lying between them. This CDR3 region has 14 residues. In germline, CDR1 is SGHTA, CDR2 FQGNSA.

The chain uses TRBV28 and TRBJ1-2; no definite D call. The V end was cut by 2 bases, the J end by 0 bases, with 7 bases between. Looked up from germline, CDR1 is MDHEN and CDR2 is SYDVKM. This CDR3 has 14 amino acids. CDR3: CASSLVGANYGYTF. The CDR3 DNA follows: TGTGCCAGCAGTTTAGTAGGAGCTAACTATGGCTACACCTTC.

This chain connects TRBV6-4 to TRBJ2-1; 9 nucleotides agree with TRBD1. Trimming removed 6 bases from V and 6 bases from J; junction bases left unmatched: 18. The CDR3 runs to 18 residues. Germline CDR1 reads MRHNA; CDR2 reads SNTAGT. CDR3 in amino acids: CASSVPPRDREAINEQFF. CDR3 coding DNA: TGTGCCAGCAGCGTACCCCCCCGGGACAGGGAAGCCATCAATGAGCAGTTCTTC.

The count of this clone is one. The genes are TRBV6-1 and TRBJ1-2, with TRBD1 identical over 9 bases. This CDR3 has 14 amino acids. CDR1 MNHNS and CDR2 SASEGT come from the germline V gene. The junction had 8 bases not matched to a gene; V was cut back by 7 bases and J by 5 bases. In DNA form, the CDR3 reads TGTGCCAGCACCAACAGGGGGCAAGGGTATGGCTACACCTTC. Amino acid sequence: CASTNRGQGYGYTF.

V usage is TRBV18 and J usage is TRBJ2-5, with 8 bases aligning to TRBD2. The CDR3 contains 16 residues. The germline gives CDR1 KGHSH, CDR2 LQKENI. V lost 2 bases to trimming and J lost 1 base; unmatched junction nucleotides: 6. CDR3 sequence: CASSPSLGGGQETQYF. The CDR3 nucleotides are TGTGCCAGCTCACCAAGTCTCGGGGGGGGCCAAGAGACCCAGTACTTC.

This clone came up once. The chain uses TRBV29-1 and TRBJ2-4; 7 bases match TRBD1. V dropped 7 bases and J dropped 2; count of bases not matched to a gene: 5. Germline loops: CDR1 SQVTM, CDR2 ANQGSEA. The CDR3 has 13 amino acids. CDR3 in amino acids: CSAATGSKNIQYF. The CDR3 coding sequence is TGCAGCGCCGCGACAGGGTCCAAAAACATTCAGTACTTC.

V usage is TRBV7-2 and J usage is TRBJ2-7; TRBD2 matches at 7 bases. In germline, CDR1 is SGHTA, CDR2 FQGNSA. V dropped 3 bases and J dropped 3; count of bases not matched to a gene: 8. This CDR3 comprises 15 residues. The CDR3 protein is CASSLSRTRVYEQYF. The CDR3, as DNA: TGTGCCAGCAGCTTGAGTCGGACTAGGGTCTACGAGCAGTACTTC.

The chain links TRBV18 to TRBJ1-1; the match to TRBD1 covers 7 bases. Germline V gene data show CDR1 as KGHSH and CDR2 as LQKENI. CDR3 length equals 19 residues. J lost 0 bases, V lost 1 base, and 14 bases had no gene match. The CDR3 nucleotides read TGTGCCAGCTCACCACTGGGTCCCGGGACAGCCCTCTTGAACACTGAAGCTTTCTTT. It is translated as CASSPLGPGTALLNTEAFF. Supplemented by reference TRBV18 and TRBJ1-1, the full variable domain reads NAGVMQNPRHLVRRRGQEARLRCSPMKGHSHVYWYRQLPEEGLKFMVYLQKENIIDESGMPKERFSAEFPKEGPSILRIQQVVRGDSAAYFCASSPLGPGTALLNTEAFFGQGTRLTVV.

The chain joins TRBV7-9 to TRBJ2-7; 8 bases agree with TRBD1. The CDR3 runs 16 residues. The trim removed 1 base at V and 3 bases at J, leaving 8 bases unmatched. CDR1 SEHNR and CDR2 FQNEAQ come from the germline V gene (reference sequence). The CDR3, as DNA: TGTGCCAGCAGCTTAGGAAGACAGGGGTTATACTACGAGCAGTACTTC. It is translated as CASSLGRQGLYYEQYF.

The V and J genes are TRBV10-2 and TRBJ1-5, with unresolved D. CDR3 length equals 13 residues. Trimming pared 6 bases from V and 6 bases from J, leaving 12 bases between. Per germline, CDR1 WSHSY and CDR2 SAAADI. As DNA, the CDR3 is TGCGCCAGCAGCCCTTCCGCGGTTCAGCCCCAGCATTTT. This translates into CASSPSAVQPQHF.

The chain is built from TRBV7-9 and TRBJ2-5; 7 bases are a match to TRBD2. The V and J ends lost 8 bases and 3 bases, in that order; junction bases with no gene match: 9. The CDR3 sequence is 14 residues long. Looked up from germline, CDR1 is SEHNR and CDR2 is FQNEAQ (reference sequence). The CDR3 is CASLGGTGEETQYF. The CDR3 DNA reads TGTGCCAGCCTCGGGGGGACGGGGGAAGAGACCCAGTACTTC. Full variable domain (outside the CDR3, taken from reference TRBV7-9 and TRBJ2-5): DTGVSQNPRHKITKRGQNVTFRCDPISEHNRLYWYRQTLGQGPEFLTYFQNEAQLEKSRLLSDRFSAERPKGSFSTLEIQRTEQGDSAMYLCASLGGTGEETQYFGPGTRLLVL.

The chain is built from TRBV7-2 and TRBJ1-2, with 8 nucleotides matching TRBD1. The J segment lost 5 bases and the V segment lost 0 bases, leaving 8 bases of the junction unmatched. The CDR3 extends over 16 amino acids. CDR1 and CDR2 from the germline V gene are SGHTA and FQGNSA. CDR3 nucleotides: TGTGCCAGCAGCTTAGCGGTAGCAGGGGGCATGTATGGCTACACCTTC. Translating it yields CASSLAVAGGMYGYTF.

This chain uses TRBV18 with TRBJ1-5; D is undetermined. V gave up 3 bases and J gave up 4 bases, with 10 bases separating them. Germline CDR1 KGHSH, CDR2 LQKENI. The CDR3 has 14 residues. This chain's CDR3 is CASSPARGNQPQHF. In nucleotides, the CDR3 is TGTGCCAGCTCACCGGCCCGGGGAAATCAGCCCCAGCATTTT.

Comment on this clone: The junction shows a germline mismatch at one end, possibly a read error. The chain is built from TRBV14 and TRBJ1-1, with TRBD1 as a possible D gene (6 bases). In germline, CDR1 is SGHDN, CDR2 FVKESK. CDR3 length equals 14 residues. The CDR3 DNA reads TGTGCCAGCAGCGCGGGGGCAAGGGACACTGAAGCTTCCTTT. Encoded protein: CASSAGARDTEASF.

This chain joins TRBV18 and TRBJ1-1; the D gene is possibly TRBD1 (5 bases). The V gene's germline CDR1 is KGHSH and CDR2 LQKENI. The CDR3 has 13 residues. Trimming removed 1 base at V and 8 bases at J, with 11 bases between. CDR3 protein: CASSPRGEMEAFF. Here the CDR3 DNA reads TGTGCCAGCTCACCACGGGGGGAAATGGAAGCTTTCTTT.

The rearrangement joins TRBV6-5 to TRBJ2-3; 7 nucleotides agree with TRBD2. This CDR3 region has 15 residues. Germline values: CDR1 MNHEY, CDR2 SVGAGI. Losses at the gene ends were 6 bases for V and 2 bases for J; bases not matched to a gene: 8. DNA for the CDR3: TGTGCCAGCAGACCCCGGGGGGACCTCACAGATACGCAGTATTTT. Translated, it gives CASRPRGDLTDTQYF.

V is TRBV12-5 and J is TRBJ1-2; no clear D gene. CDR3 length equals 15 residues. Trimming took 5 bases from V and 7 from J, leaving 20 bases between them. Germline V gene lookup returns CDR1 LGHNT and CDR2 FRNRAP. CDR3 protein: CASGPPTFLTPGYTF. The CDR3 DNA is TGTGCTAGTGGTCCGCCCACTTTCTTAACCCCTGGCTACACCTTC.

The chain recombines TRBV7-9 with TRBJ2-3, with a tentative D call TRBD1 (5 bases). V lost 5 bases to trimming and J lost 4 bases, with 10 bases between them. The CDR3 runs to 13 residues. The V gene's germline CDR1 is SEHNR and CDR2 FQNEAQ (reference sequence). CDR3 sequence (DNA): TGTGCCAGCAGCCCTAGGGGCCCAGATACGCAGTATTTT. Protein sequence: CASSPRGPDTQYF. The full variable domain, with the rest looked up from reference TRBV7-9 and TRBJ2-3, is DTGVSQNPRHKITKRGQNVTFRCDPISEHNRLYWYRQTLGQGPEFLTYFQNEAQLEKSRLLSDRFSAERPKGSFSTLEIQRTEQGDSAMYLCASSPRGPDTQYFGPGTRLTVL.

The V and J genes are TRBV7-2 and TRBJ2-5; D might be TRBD1 (5 bases). V was cut by 5 bases and J by 1 base, with 8 bases left in between. The CDR3 is made up of 13 amino acids. The germline V gene has CDR1 SGHTA and CDR2 FQGNSA. CDR3 residues: CASSKDSQETQYF. CDR3 nucleotide sequence: TGTGCCAGCAGCAAAGACAGCCAAGAGACCCAGTACTTC.

CDR3 sequence (DNA): TGTGCCAGCAGCGATCCGGGGGGCTCTGGAAACACCATATATTTT. Protein sequence: CASSDPGGSGNTIYF. The chain joins TRBV28 to TRBJ1-3; D possibly corresponds to TRBD1 (5 bases). The length of the CDR3 is 15 residues. V shed 6 bases and J shed 0 bases, with 12 bases lying between them. Germline values: CDR1 MDHEN, CDR2 SYDVKM.

The V gene is TRBV10-3, the J gene TRBJ2-7; no clear D. Trimming pared 3 bases from V and 4 bases from J, leaving 16 bases between. The CDR3 runs to 15 residues. Per germline, CDR1 ENHRY and CDR2 SYGVKD. For the CDR3, the DNA is TGTGCCATCAGTGACCCCACAGTTCTTTGGTACGAGCAGTACTTC. The encoded protein is CAISDPTVLWYEQYF.

This clone has a handful of counts. CDR3 coding DNA: TGTGCCAGCAGCTCAGGGGTCCCAGGCAATCAGCCCCAGCATTTT. Translation gives CASSSGVPGNQPQHF. The chain has TRBV7-8 and TRBJ1-5; weak D call: TRBD1 (6 bases). Trimming shortened V by 4 bases and J by 2 bases, and 12 bases separated the two germline ends. This CDR3 contains 15 residues. The germline V gene has CDR1 SGHVS and CDR2 FQNEAQ.

The genes are TRBV2 and TRBJ2-6; 7 nucleotides match TRBD2. CDR1 and CDR2 (germline): SNHLY, FYNNEI. The CDR3 totals 16 residues. Trimming at V came to 9 bases and at J to 0 bases, leaving 8 bases not matched to a gene. The chain's CDR3 is CASNPGGSSGANVLTF. DNA of the CDR3: TGTGCCAGTAACCCCGGGGGGTCCTCTGGGGCCAACGTCCTGACTTTC.

V gene TRBV28 combines with J gene TRBJ1-4, with a weak D call TRBD1 (5 bases). V was cut by 7 bases and J by 1 base, with 10 bases left in between. The CDR3 extends over 14 amino acids. Germline V CDR1 and CDR2: MDHEN, SYDVKM. CDR3 loop: CASTPGGTNEKLFF. DNA for the CDR3: TGTGCCAGCACCCCGGGGGGAACTAATGAAAAACTGTTTTTT.

The rearrangement links TRBV11-2 to TRBJ1-2, with 7 nucleotides matching TRBD1. Germline CDR1 SGHAT, CDR2 FQNNGV. V dropped 5 bases and J dropped 7; count of bases not matched to a gene: 10. The CDR3 runs 14 residues. This chain's CDR3 is CASSARQGTGGYTF. For the CDR3, the DNA is TGTGCCAGCAGCGCACGACAGGGTACCGGTGGCTACACCTTC.

The chain couples TRBV14 to TRBJ2-1; TRBD2 aligns across 7 bases. The CDR3 sequence is 15 residues long. The V gene's germline CDR1 is SGHDN and CDR2 FVKESK. The V segment lost 6 bases and the J segment 4 bases; nucleotides outside the gene matches: 9. CDR3 sequence reads: CASSGRAYVYNEQFF. The CDR3 DNA reads as TGTGCCAGCAGTGGGAGGGCGTACGTATACAATGAGCAGTTCTTC.

The sample holds one count of this clone. This chain links TRBV6-5 with TRBJ2-7; D is uncertain. The CDR3 consists of 13 residues. CDR1 is MNHEY, CDR2 SVGAGI, per germline. Between the trimmed V and J ends, which lost 5 bases and 3 bases, there was a span of 11 bases. In DNA form, the CDR3 reads TGTGCCAGCAGTGCCGACCTAGGCTACGAGCAGTACTTC. Translated, it gives CASSADLGYEQYF.